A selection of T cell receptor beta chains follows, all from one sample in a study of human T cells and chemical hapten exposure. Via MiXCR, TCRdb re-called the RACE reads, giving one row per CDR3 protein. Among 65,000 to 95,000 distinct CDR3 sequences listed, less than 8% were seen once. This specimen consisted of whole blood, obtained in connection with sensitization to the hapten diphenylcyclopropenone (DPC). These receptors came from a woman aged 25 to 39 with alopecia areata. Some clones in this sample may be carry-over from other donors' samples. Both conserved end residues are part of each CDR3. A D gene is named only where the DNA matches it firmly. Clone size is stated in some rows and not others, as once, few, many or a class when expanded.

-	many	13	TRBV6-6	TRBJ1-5	CASTLRGNQPQHF	TGTGCCAGCACCCTCCGCGGCAATCAGCCCCAGCATTTT
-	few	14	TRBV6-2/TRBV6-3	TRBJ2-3	CASSYFQVPDTQYF	TGTGCCAGCAGTTACTTTCAGGTCCCAGATACGCAGTATTTT
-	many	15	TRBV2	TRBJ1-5	CASRKQGAGNQPQHF	TGTGCCAGCAGAAAACAGGGTGCTGGCAATCAGCCCCAGCATTTT
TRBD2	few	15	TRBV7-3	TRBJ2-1	CASSLNRGGGLAQFF	TGTGCCAGCAGCTTAAATCGGGGGGGGGGTCTCGCTCAGTTCTTC
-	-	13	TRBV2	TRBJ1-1	CASSVSTLTEAFF	TGTGCCAGCAGTGTTAGTACGTTGACTGAAGCTTTCTTT
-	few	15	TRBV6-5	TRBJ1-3	CASSQFAGGGNTIYF	TGTGCCAGCAGTCAATTTGCGGGCGGCGGAAACACCATATATTTT
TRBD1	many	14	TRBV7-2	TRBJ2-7	CASSFRTGGHEQYF	TGTGCCAGCAGCTTCAGGACAGGGGGCCACGAGCAGTACTTC
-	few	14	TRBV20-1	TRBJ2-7	CSARDRARGYEQYF	TGCAGTGCTAGAGATAGGGCGAGGGGATACGAGCAGTACTTC
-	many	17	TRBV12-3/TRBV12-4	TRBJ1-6	CASSLSQAHWGNSPLHF	TGTGCCAGCAGTTTGAGCCAAGCCCACTGGGGGAATTCACCCCTCCACTTT
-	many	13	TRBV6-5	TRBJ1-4	CASSTGRNEKLFF	TGTGCCAGCAGCACAGGACGTAATGAAAAACTGTTTTTT
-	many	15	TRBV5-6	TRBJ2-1	CASSDPQGIGNEQFF	TGTGCCAGCAGCGATCCGCAGGGTATTGGCAATGAGCAGTTCTTC
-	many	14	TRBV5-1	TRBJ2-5	CASSLAEGGETQYF	TGCGCCAGCAGCTTGGCCGAAGGGGGGGAGACCCAGTACTTC
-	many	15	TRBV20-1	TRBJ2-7	CSARDPRGLTYEQYF	TGCAGTGCTAGAGATCCCCGCGGACTCACCTACGAGCAGTACTTC
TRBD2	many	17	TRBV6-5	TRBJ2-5	CASSIWGLAGGEETQYF	TGTGCCAGCAGTATCTGGGGACTAGCGGGGGGAGAAGAGACCCAGTACTTC
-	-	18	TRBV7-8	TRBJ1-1	CASSSPPGPRVMNTEAFF	TGTGCCAGCAGCTCCCCGCCAGGGCCGAGGGTTATGAACACTGAAGCTTTCTTT
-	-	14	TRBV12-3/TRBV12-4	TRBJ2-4	CASSLNPAGNIQYF	TGTGCCAGCAGCCTTAATCCAGCAGGGAACATTCAGTACTTC
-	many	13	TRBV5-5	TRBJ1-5	CASSLVVGQPQHF	TGTGCCAGCAGCTTGGTAGTGGGGCAGCCCCAGCATTTT
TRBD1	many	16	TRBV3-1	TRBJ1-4	CASSPESGTGVEKLFF	TGTGCCAGCAGCCCAGAGTCCGGGACAGGGGTGGAAAAACTGTTTTTT
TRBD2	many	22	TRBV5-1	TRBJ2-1	CASSLASTSGGAGPSSRGEQFF	TGCGCCAGCAGCTTGGCCTCAACTAGCGGGGGGGCCGGCCCCAGTAGCCGCGGTGAGCAGTTCTTC
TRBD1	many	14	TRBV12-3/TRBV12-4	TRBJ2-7	CASSISTGVYEQYF	TGTGCCAGCAGTATCTCGACAGGGGTTTACGAGCAGTACTTC
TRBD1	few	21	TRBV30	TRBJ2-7	CAWSLRALQGQDGVWDYEQYF	TGTGCCTGGAGCCTCCGGGCATTACAGGGGCAAGATGGAGTCTGGGACTACGAGCAGTACTTC
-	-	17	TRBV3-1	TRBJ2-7	CASRTETARGAVYEQYF	TGTGCCAGCAGGACGGAAACGGCACGGGGAGCGGTCTACGAGCAGTACTTC
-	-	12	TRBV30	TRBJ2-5	CAWSPGAKTQYF	TGTGCCTGGAGTCCGGGAGCAAAGACCCAGTACTTC
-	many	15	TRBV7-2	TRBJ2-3	CASSLGNLGSDTQYF	TGTGCCAGCAGCTTAGGGAACCTGGGGTCAGATACGCAGTATTTT
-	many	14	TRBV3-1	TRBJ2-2	CASSQRRGTGELFF	TGTGCCAGCAGCCAACGCAGGGGCACCGGGGAGCTGTTTTTT
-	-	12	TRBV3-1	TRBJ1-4	CASSQDGQKLFF	TGTGCCAGCAGCCAAGATGGACAAAAACTGTTTTTT
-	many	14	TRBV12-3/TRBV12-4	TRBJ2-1	CASSPFTAYNEQFF	TGTGCCAGCAGCCCGTTTACAGCTTACAATGAGCAGTTCTTC
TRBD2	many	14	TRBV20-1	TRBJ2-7	CSAKGTSGTYEQYF	TGCAGTGCTAAAGGGACTAGCGGGACCTACGAGCAGTACTTC
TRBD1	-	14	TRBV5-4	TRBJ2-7	CVSSPGTGGYEQYF	TGTGTCAGCAGCCCCGGGACAGGGGGCTACGAGCAGTACTTC
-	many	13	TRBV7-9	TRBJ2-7	CASSLALTYEQYF	TGTGCCAGCAGCTTAGCTCTCACCTACGAGCAGTACTTC
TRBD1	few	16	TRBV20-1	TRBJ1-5	CSAPLPGGQGNQPQHF	TGCAGTGCTCCGCTCCCAGGGGGCCAAGGCAATCAGCCCCAGCATTTT
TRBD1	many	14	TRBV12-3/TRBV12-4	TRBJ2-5	CASSPRRGPETQYF	TGTGCCAGCAGTCCACGCAGGGGGCCTGAGACCCAGTACTTC
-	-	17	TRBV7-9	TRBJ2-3	CASSLNQHVTDTDTQYF	TGTGCCAGCAGCTTAAATCAGCACGTAACAGACACAGATACGCAGTATTTT
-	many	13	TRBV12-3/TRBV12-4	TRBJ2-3	CASSLAHTDTQYF	TGTGCCAGCAGTTTAGCCCACACAGATACGCAGTATTTT
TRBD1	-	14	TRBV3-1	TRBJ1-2	CASSPRTGDYGYTF	TGTGCCAGCAGCCCTAGGACAGGCGACTATGGCTACACCTTC
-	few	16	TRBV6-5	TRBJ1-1	CASSYSGNQLNTEAFF	TGTGCCAGCAGTTACTCCGGCAACCAATTGAACACTGAAGCTTTCTTT
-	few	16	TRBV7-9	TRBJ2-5	CASSLGVGGLEKTQYF	TGTGCCAGCAGCTTAGGAGTTGGTGGGCTAGAGAAGACCCAGTACTTC
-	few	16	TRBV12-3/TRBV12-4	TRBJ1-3	CASRQVGDVAGNTIYF	TGTGCCAGCAGACAGGTGGGGGATGTCGCTGGAAACACCATATATTTT
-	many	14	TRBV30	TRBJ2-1	CAWSGWGVNNEQFF	TGTGCCTGGAGCGGGTGGGGGGTAAACAATGAGCAGTTCTTC
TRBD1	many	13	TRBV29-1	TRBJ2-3	CSVRRQGTDTQYF	TGCAGCGTCCGAAGACAGGGTACAGATACGCAGTATTTT
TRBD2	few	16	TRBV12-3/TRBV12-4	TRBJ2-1	CASSIQRGGSYNEQFF	TGTGCCAGCAGTATTCAGCGGGGGGGTTCCTACAATGAGCAGTTCTTC
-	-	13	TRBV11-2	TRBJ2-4	CASSFERGYIQYF	TGTGCCAGCAGCTTCGAAAGGGGTTACATTCAGTACTTC
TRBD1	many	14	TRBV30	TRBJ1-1	CAWSVGTGGTEAFF	TGTGCCTGGAGTGTAGGGACAGGGGGCACTGAAGCTTTCTTT
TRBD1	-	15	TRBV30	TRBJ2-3	CAWSRTGEDTDTQYF	TGTGCCTGGAGTCGGACAGGGGAGGACACAGATACGCAGTATTTT
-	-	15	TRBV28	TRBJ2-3	CASNGGGLSTDTQYF	TGTGCCAGCAATGGGGGCGGGTTATCCACAGATACGCAGTATTTT
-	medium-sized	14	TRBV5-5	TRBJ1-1	CASSLASENTEAFF	TGTGCCAGCAGCTTGGCGTCAGAGAACACTGAAGCTTTCTTT
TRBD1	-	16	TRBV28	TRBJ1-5	CASSLQGAWGNQPQHF	TGTGCCAGCAGTTTACAGGGGGCATGGGGCAATCAGCCCCAGCATTTT
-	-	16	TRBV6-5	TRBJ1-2	CASSSALRGTYYGYTF	TGTGCCAGCAGTTCCGCGTTGAGGGGAACATACTATGGCTACACCTTC
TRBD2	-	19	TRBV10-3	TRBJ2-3	CAISEPRTSGPTSTDTQYF	TGTGCCATCAGTGAGCCCCGGACTAGCGGGCCCACTAGCACAGATACGCAGTATTTT
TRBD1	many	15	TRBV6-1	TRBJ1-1	CASSPLTGGVSQAFF	TGTGCCAGCAGTCCCCTGACAGGGGGCGTATCCCAAGCTTTCTTT
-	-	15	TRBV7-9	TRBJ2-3	CASSLLTEGTDTQYF	TGTGCCAGCAGCTTACTGACTGAGGGCACAGATACGCAGTATTTT
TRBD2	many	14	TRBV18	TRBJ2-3	CASTGLAPPDTQYF	TGTGCCAGCACCGGACTAGCCCCACCCGATACGCAGTATTTT
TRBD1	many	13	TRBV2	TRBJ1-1	CASSKTGGEGAFF	TGTGCCAGCAGCAAGACAGGGGGCGAGGGAGCTTTCTTT
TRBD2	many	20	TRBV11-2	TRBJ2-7	CASSLDSASSGGRSSYEQYF	TGTGCCAGCAGCTTAGATTCGGCGTCTAGCGGGGGGCGAAGCTCCTACGAGCAGTACTTC